This T cell receptor (beta chain) was captured in a study of cytomegalovirus exposure and HLA in healthy donors. Germline lookup yields CDR1 MNHNS and CDR2 SASEGT. The CDR3 loop spans 13 amino acids. Trimming removed 6 bases at V and 4 bases at J, with 7 bases between. The assay was immunoSEQ multiplex PCR, and TCRdb's table has in-frame clones only and misses some. This sample has 200,000 to 250,000 clones, with roughly 89% found just once. This clone has only one observation. This chain links TRBV6-1 with TRBJ1-6; D gene ambiguous. The clonotype comes from a man aged 18-30 years in good health and CMV-seronegative. The sequencing input was PBMCs. DNA for the CDR3: TGTGCCAGCAGGCAGGATTATAATTCACCCCTCCACTTT. Protein: CASRQDYNSPLHF.